This T cell receptor beta chain was captured in a study of blood T cell repertoires in COVID-19. Study background: Both acute and convalescent COVID-19 samples were obtained from the United States, Italy and Spain. PBMCs, B-cell-depleted T cells, or T cells were the source of the cDNA or gDNA that made up the material.

Germline assignment: CDR1 SEHNR and CDR2 FQNEAQ (reference sequence). V dropped 5 bases and J dropped 6; count of bases not matched to a gene: 6. The CDR3 length is 13 residues. As processed by the authors: Estimates of nucleated cell counts were drawn from the amplification of reference gene primers. Assay: immunoSEQ multiplex PCR; the TCRdb copy retains only in-frame clones and omits some. The V and J calls and clone size come from that table; D and trimming were worked out from the DNA. This repertoire shows 210,000 or so clones, about 86% found once; its top ten account for 2.9%. J is TRBJ1-2 and V is TRBV7-9; 7 nucleotides align to TRBD1. The sequenced sample consisted of peripheral blood. The receptor was derived from a man aged 50 to 59 with active or convalescent COVID-19. CDR3 DNA sequence: TGTGCCAGCAGCCCGCTGACAGGGAATGGCTACACCTTC. This codes for CASSPLTGNGYTF. The complete variable domain, with remaining parts taken from reference TRBV7-9 and TRBJ1-2, reads DTGVSQNPRHKITKRGQNVTFRCDPISEHNRLYWYRQTLGQGPEFLTYFQNEAQLEKSRLLSDRFSAERPKGSFSTLEIQRTEQGDSAMYLCASSPLTGNGYTFGSGTRLTVV.